This paragraph covers one T cell receptor beta chain sequence. This record comes from a study of Ad26.COV2.S vaccination and SARS-CoV-2 variants. The overall study: Ad26.COV2.S given intramuscularly, once or twice 56 days apart.

The length of the CDR3 is 19 residues. The V segment lost 0 bases and the J segment 1 base; nucleotides outside the gene matches: 13. Germline assignment: CDR1 GTSNPN and CDR2 SVGIG (reference sequence). Produced via immunoSEQ multiplex PCR; TCRdb's table is partial and in-frame only. The data show roughly 700,000 clones, around 92% seen once. Treatment given: approximately 18 received Ad26.COV2.S at low or high dose, single or two shots; about 5 received placebo; per-sample allocation not given. All samples were drawn on day 63, counting from the first vaccine or placebo injection. The starting material was peripheral blood, obtained in a trial of Ad26.COV2.S vaccine versus placebo. This sequence joins TRBV30 and TRBJ2-1, with 9 bases matching TRBD2. The clonotype originates from a person between 18 and 65 years old who received the Ad26.COV2.S COVID-19 vaccine or a placebo. The CDR3 DNA follows: TGTGCCTGGAGTGTACAGTACCGGGGTAGCGGGAGTTCCTACAATGAGCAGTTCTTC. Translating it yields CAWSVQYRGSGSSYNEQFF.